The 30 T cell receptor beta chains in this list originate from one sample, sequenced in a study of blood T cell repertoires in COVID-19. Assay: immunoSEQ multiplex PCR; the TCRdb copy retains only in-frame clones and omits some. The sample has about 74,000 clones; around 90% are singletons. The material sequenced was peripheral blood. The source is a woman aged 80 or older with active or convalescent COVID-19.

The chain uses TRBV5-6 and TRBJ1-1; TRBD1 is a possible D gene (5 bases). The CDR3 is made up of 13 amino acids. With 2 bases removed from V and 10 bases from J, the gap between germline ends came to 15 bases. CDR1 is SGHDT and CDR2 is YYEEEE in the germline V gene. The CDR3 DNA reads as TGTGCCAGCAGCTTAGGGGCCCTAGGACGAGCTTTCTTT. Translated: CASSLGALGRAFF.

This chain uses TRBV9 with TRBJ2-1, with D tentatively TRBD2 (5 bases). CDR1 is SGDLS and CDR2 is YYNGEE in the germline V gene. The CDR3 consists of 16 residues. The ends were cut back, 3 bases at V and 5 bases at J, with 18 bases in the middle. In DNA form, the CDR3 reads TGTGCCAGCAGCGCCCTAGTTGGGAGTAGCCACAATGAGCAGTTCTTC. Its protein product is CASSALVGSSHNEQFF.

The chain links TRBV5-5 to TRBJ1-1; a weak D match, TRBD1 (5 bases). Germline CDR1 SGHKS, CDR2 YYEKEE (reference sequence). The CDR3 consists of 16 residues. Trimming took 2 bases from V and 10 from J, leaving 24 bases between them. The CDR3 DNA reads TGTGCCAGCAGCTTAGCAGGGCGTATTATGTCTTTCGGAGCTTTCTTT. Translated, it gives CASSLAGRIMSFGAFF.

The chain joins TRBV5-1 to TRBJ2-3, with 8 bases identical to TRBD2. Looked up from germline, CDR1 is SGHRS and CDR2 is YFSETQ. The CDR3 consists of 17 residues. V lost 0 bases to trimming and J lost 6 bases; unmatched junction nucleotides: 12. CDR3 bases: TGCGCCAGCAGCTTGGTCCCGGCGGCGGGGGGCCGGGATACGCAGTATTTT. It yields the protein CASSLVPAAGGRDTQYF.

The V and J genes are TRBV5-1 and TRBJ2-4; maybe TRBD2 (6 bases). The germline CDR1 and CDR2 sequences are SGHRS and YFSETQ. Trimming stripped 0 bases from V and 1 base from J, with 11 bases between. The CDR3 spans 16 residues. CDR3 in amino acids: CASSLVGGKAKNIQYF. In DNA, the CDR3 is TGCGCCAGCAGCTTGGTAGGCGGGAAGGCCAAAAACATTCAGTACTTC.

The chain has TRBV18 and TRBJ2-1, with 9 bases fitting TRBD2. V lost 4 bases, J lost 2 bases, and 6 bases stayed unmatched. CDR1 KGHSH and CDR2 LQKENI come from the germline V gene. The length of the CDR3 is 16 residues. In DNA, the CDR3 is TGTGCCAGCTCACGAGGCGGGGGGGGACCCTACAATGAGCAGTTCTTC. Encoded protein: CASSRGGGGPYNEQFF.

The chain recombines TRBV25-1 with TRBJ2-3, with 10 bases aligning to TRBD1. There are 16 residues in the CDR3. Germline V gene lookup returns CDR1 MGHDK and CDR2 SYGVNS. V lost 3 bases and J lost 3; bases outside the gene matches: 6. The CDR3 region is CASSETGTGETDTQYF. The CDR3 DNA reads TGTGCCAGCAGTGAGACCGGGACAGGGGAGACAGATACGCAGTATTTT.

This clone was seen once. The chain uses TRBV5-1 and TRBJ1-6, with D perhaps TRBD1 (5 bases). This CDR3 contains 14 residues. Germline values: CDR1 SGHRS, CDR2 YFSETQ. The germline V and J ends were trimmed by 6 bases and 6 bases, with 13 bases remaining between them. The CDR3 is CASNAGVVNSPLHF. CDR3 bases: TGCGCCAGCAACGCGGGGGTCGTTAATTCACCCCTCCACTTT.

The chain has TRBV6-1 and TRBJ1-1, with D uncertain. CDR3 length: 14 residues. CDR1 and CDR2 from the germline V gene are MNHNS and SASEGT. The germline V and J ends were trimmed by 0 bases and 5 bases, with 10 bases remaining between them. This CDR3 is CASSEAPRFTEAFF. Here the CDR3 DNA reads TGTGCCAGCAGTGAAGCACCGCGGTTTACTGAAGCTTTCTTT.

This clone was picked up one time. The V and J genes are TRBV12-5 and TRBJ1-3; 8 nucleotides align to TRBD1. CDR3 length: 16 residues. Germline loops: CDR1 LGHNT, CDR2 FRNRAP. J was trimmed by 2 bases and V by 6 bases; bases with no gene match: 9. CDR3: CASGGRTGRAGNTIYF. CDR3 DNA: TGTGCTAGTGGGGGACGGACAGGGAGGGCTGGAAACACCATATATTTT. Supplemented by reference TRBV12-5 and TRBJ1-3, the full variable domain reads DARVTQTPRHKVTEMGQEVTMRCQPILGHNTVFWYRQTMMQGLELLAYFRNRAPLDDSGMPKDRFSAEMPDATLATLKIQPSEPRDSAVYFCASGGRTGRAGNTIYFGEGSWLTVV.

The V gene is TRBV11-2, the J gene TRBJ2-3; a possible D gene is TRBD1 (5 bases). This CDR3 has 13 amino acids. Germline CDR1 SGHAT, CDR2 FQNNGV. The V end lost 1 base, the J end lost 4 bases, and 6 bases lay between the germline ends. The CDR3 protein is CASSLAGSDTQYF. CDR3 DNA: TGTGCCAGCAGCTTAGCAGGGTCAGATACGCAGTATTTT.

This sequence joins TRBV19 and TRBJ1-1; 7 nucleotides match TRBD1. In germline, CDR1 is LNHDA, CDR2 SQIVND (reference sequence). Losses at the gene ends were 5 bases for V and 4 bases for J; bases not matched to a gene: 4. The CDR3 spans 13 residues. CDR3 loop: CASSSNRGTEAFF. The DNA of the CDR3 is TGTGCCAGTAGTTCAAACAGGGGCACTGAAGCTTTCTTT.

Only a few counts were recorded for this clone. The V gene is TRBV3-1 (or the pseudogene TRBV3-2), the J gene TRBJ2-7; TRBD1 agrees at 10 bases. Germline loops: CDR1 LGHDT, CDR2 YNNKEL (reference sequence). V trimming: 4 bases; J trimming: 8 bases; junction bases outside the gene matches: 11. The CDR3 spans 15 residues. The CDR3 sequence is CASSRGPGQGSQQYF. The CDR3 region has the DNA TGTGCCAGCAGCCGAGGGCCGGGACAGGGGTCCCAGCAGTACTTC.

The rearrangement uses TRBV3-1 (or the pseudogene TRBV3-2) and TRBJ2-1; D is perhaps TRBD1 (6 bases). This CDR3 contains 12 residues. V lost 3 bases to trimming and J lost 10 bases, with 10 bases between them. Germline CDR1 is LGHDT and CDR2 is YNNKEL (reference sequence). CDR3 nucleotide sequence: TGTGCCAGCAGCCAGGGGACATTGGAGCAGTTCTTC. It translates to CASSQGTLEQFF.

This clone was found once. V is TRBV11-3 and J is TRBJ2-3; TRBD2 matches 12 bases. The CDR3 has 18 amino acids. The V segment lost 5 bases and the J segment 0 bases; nucleotides outside the gene matches: 9. The germline gives CDR1 SGHNT, CDR2 YENEEA. The CDR3 sequence: CASSAHLGLAGSTDTQYF. The CDR3 DNA is TGTGCCAGCAGCGCCCACTTGGGACTAGCGGGCAGCACAGATACGCAGTATTTT.

The rearrangement links TRBV7-2 to TRBJ1-2; a possible D gene is TRBD1 (6 bases). In germline, CDR1 is SGHTA, CDR2 FQGNSA. Deletions cut 5 bases from V and 1 base from J, with 17 bases between. The CDR3 runs 16 residues. The CDR3 DNA sequence: TGTGCCAGCAGCCCGACTGGGTACAGGGATAACTATGGCTACACCTTC. Its translation is CASSPTGYRDNYGYTF.

V usage is TRBV7-9 and J usage is TRBJ1-2; 8 positions match TRBD1. The length of the CDR3 is 16 residues. Unmatched junction bases numbered 10, after V lost 5 bases and J lost 2 bases. CDR1 and CDR2 from the germline V gene are SEHNR and FQNEAQ (reference sequence). The CDR3 DNA reads TGTGCCAGCAGCCGGGGGGAGAGGACAGGGAACTATGGCTACACCTTC. The encoded protein is CASSRGERTGNYGYTF.

The V call is TRBV7-9, the J call TRBJ2-7; maybe TRBD2 (7 bases). The CDR3 is made up of 16 amino acids. Trimming shortened V by 1 base and J by 3 bases, and 16 bases separated the two germline ends. CDR1 SEHNR and CDR2 FQNEAQ come from the germline V gene (reference sequence). CDR3 nucleotide sequence: TGTGCCAGCAGCTTAGATGGGGGGGCCCAATACTACGAGCAGTACTTC. Amino acid sequence: CASSLDGGAQYYEQYF.

The rearrangement joins TRBV6-5 to TRBJ2-3; a weak D match, TRBD2 (5 bases). The CDR3 is 15 amino acids. V lost 0 bases to trimming and J lost 6 bases, with 13 bases between them. Germline V lookup: CDR1 MNHEY, CDR2 SVGAGI. CDR3 in amino acids: CASSYSWRMSDTQYF. In DNA form, the CDR3 reads TGTGCCAGCAGTTACTCATGGAGGATGTCGGATACGCAGTATTTT.

The chain employs TRBV2 and TRBJ1-5; 7 nucleotides line up with TRBD1. CDR3 length equals 16 residues. V shed 5 bases, J shed 0 bases, and the junction held 7 bases outside the gene matches. Looked up from germline, CDR1 is SNHLY and CDR2 is FYNNEI. Here the CDR3 DNA reads TGTGCCAGCAGTCCTACAGGGGATGCTAGCAATCAGCCCCAGCATTTT. Protein product: CASSPTGDASNQPQHF.

This clone was seen only once. The rearrangement links TRBV7-9 to TRBJ1-1; the D is unclear. The CDR3 totals 13 residues. Germline loops: CDR1 SEHNR, CDR2 FQNEAQ (reference sequence). V was cut by 1 base and J by 5 bases, with 8 bases left in between. This CDR3 reads CASSLVRETEAFF. CDR3 in DNA: TGTGCCAGCAGCTTAGTACGGGAGACTGAAGCTTTCTTT.

V is TRBV7-9 and J is TRBJ2-2; tentatively, D is TRBD1 (5 bases). The germline gives CDR1 SEHNR, CDR2 FQNEAQ (reference sequence). This CDR3 has 15 residues. The germline V and J ends were trimmed by 3 bases and 3 bases, with 11 bases remaining between them. In DNA form, the CDR3 reads TGTGCCAGCAGCTTTACACTCAGGGACACCGGGGAGCTGTTTTTT. It encodes CASSFTLRDTGELFF. The full variable domain, its missing parts supplied by reference TRBV7-9 and TRBJ2-2, is DTGVSQNPRHKITKRGQNVTFRCDPISEHNRLYWYRQTLGQGPEFLTYFQNEAQLEKSRLLSDRFSAERPKGSFSTLEIQRTEQGDSAMYLCASSFTLRDTGELFFGEGSRLTVL.

This rearrangement joins TRBV29-1 to TRBJ2-7, with 7 bases identical to TRBD2. The CDR3 is 14 amino acids. CDR1 and CDR2 from the germline V gene are SQVTM and ANQGSEA. The ends lost 7 bases at V and 6 bases at J; junction bases unmatched: 15. The CDR3 nucleotides read TGCAGCGGCTCCGGGGTCGGGGGGTCGCTCGAGCAGTACTTC. It yields the protein CSGSGVGGSLEQYF.

The chain couples TRBV4-1 to TRBJ2-3; D call uncertain. The V end was cut by 2 bases, the J end by 7 bases, with 19 bases between. Germline-derived CDR1 and CDR2 are MGHRA and YSYEKL. The CDR3 is made up of 16 amino acids. The CDR3 sequence: CASSQTPFPGSNTQYF. The CDR3 region has the DNA TGCGCCAGCAGCCAAACTCCCTTCCCCGGGTCAAATACGCAGTATTTT.

The chain has TRBV2 and TRBJ2-5, with 10 bases identical to TRBD1. The CDR3 loop spans 14 amino acids. The germline CDR1 and CDR2 sequences are SNHLY and FYNNEI. The trim removed 4 bases at V and 5 bases at J, leaving 4 bases unmatched. This chain's CDR3 is CASSGTGGSETQYF. The CDR3 region has the DNA TGTGCCAGCAGTGGGACAGGGGGTAGCGAGACCCAGTACTTC.

V usage is TRBV11-3 and J usage is TRBJ1-2; no firm D call. There are 14 residues in the CDR3. V lost 5 bases and J lost 8, with 18 bases in between. CDR1 SGHNT and CDR2 YENEEA come from the germline V gene. The CDR3, as DNA: TGTGCCAGCAGCCCCCCCCACCTTCCCAGGGGCTACACCTTC. Amino acids: CASSPPHLPRGYTF.

The V gene is TRBV9, the J gene TRBJ2-5, with unresolved D. The CDR3 contains 14 residues. Trimming removed 0 bases at V and 3 bases at J, with 9 bases between. Germline V CDR1 and CDR2: SGDLS, YYNGEE. CDR3 nucleotides: TGTGCCAGCAGCGTAGGGTACGCGGAAGAGACCCAGTACTTC. This sequence encodes CASSVGYAEETQYF. The full variable domain, its missing parts supplied by reference TRBV9 and TRBJ2-5, is DSGVTQTPKHLITATGQRVTLRCSPRSGDLSVYWYQQSLDQGLQFLIQYYNGEERAKGNILERFSAQQFPDLHSELNLSSLELGDSALYFCASSVGYAEETQYFGPGTRLLVL.

J is TRBJ1-1 and V is TRBV27; D unclear. Germline V CDR1 and CDR2: MNHEY, SMNVEV (reference sequence). CDR3 length equals 15 residues. V dropped 7 bases and J dropped 1 base, with 16 bases sitting between them. CDR3 bases: TGTGCCAGCACCTTTCGAGGGCCGCCGAACACTGAAGCTTTCTTT. Encoded protein: CASTFRGPPNTEAFF.

The chain combines TRBV12-3 or TRBV12-4 with TRBJ2-7; perhaps TRBD1 as D (6 bases). V was cut by 2 bases and J by 4 bases, with 9 bases left in between. The CDR3 runs 13 residues. The CDR3 reads CASSLNQGYEQYF. The CDR3 bases are TGTGCCAGCAGTTTAAACCAGGGGTACGAGCAGTACTTC.

V and J are TRBV12-5 and TRBJ2-7; maybe TRBD2 (5 bases). Deletions cut 0 bases from V and 6 bases from J, with 15 bases between. Looked up from germline, CDR1 is LGHNT and CDR2 is FRNRAP. CDR3 length equals 15 residues. The CDR3 DNA is TGTGCTAGTGGTTTGGTACTTGGCCCCGAGGGCGAGCAGTACTTC. This translates into CASGLVLGPEGEQYF. Full variable domain (outside the CDR3, taken from reference TRBV12-5 and TRBJ2-7): DARVTQTPRHKVTEMGQEVTMRCQPILGHNTVFWYRQTMMQGLELLAYFRNRAPLDDSGMPKDRFSAEMPDATLATLKIQPSEPRDSAVYFCASGLVLGPEGEQYFGPGTRLTVT.